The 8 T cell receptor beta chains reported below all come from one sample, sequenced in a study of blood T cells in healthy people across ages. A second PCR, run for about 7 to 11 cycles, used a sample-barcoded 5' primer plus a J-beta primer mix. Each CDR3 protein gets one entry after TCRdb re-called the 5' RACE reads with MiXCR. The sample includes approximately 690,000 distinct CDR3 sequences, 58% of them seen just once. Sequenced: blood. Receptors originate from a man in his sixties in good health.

The CDR3 loop is CASSNGDRQAFF. The CDR3 nucleotides read TGTGCCAGCAGCAACGGGGACAGGCAAGCTTTCTTT. V usage is TRBV7-9 and J usage is TRBJ1-1, with TRBD1 identical over 8 bases. The CDR3 extends over 12 amino acids. V lost 5 bases, J lost 9 bases, and 5 bases stayed unmatched. The germline V gene has CDR1 SEHNR and CDR2 FQNEAQ (reference sequence).

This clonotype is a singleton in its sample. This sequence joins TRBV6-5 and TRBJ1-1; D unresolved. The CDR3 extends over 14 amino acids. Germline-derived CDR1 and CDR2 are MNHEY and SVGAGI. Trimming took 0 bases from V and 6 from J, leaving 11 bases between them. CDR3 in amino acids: CASSYSQTYAEAFF. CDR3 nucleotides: TGTGCCAGCAGTTACTCCCAAACTTACGCTGAAGCTTTCTTT.

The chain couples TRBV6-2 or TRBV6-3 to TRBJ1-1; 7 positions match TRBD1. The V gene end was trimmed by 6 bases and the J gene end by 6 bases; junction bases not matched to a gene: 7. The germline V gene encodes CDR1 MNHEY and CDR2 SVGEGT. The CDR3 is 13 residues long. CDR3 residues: CASRNTGEAEAFF. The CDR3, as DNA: TGTGCCAGCAGGAATACAGGGGAGGCTGAAGCTTTCTTT.

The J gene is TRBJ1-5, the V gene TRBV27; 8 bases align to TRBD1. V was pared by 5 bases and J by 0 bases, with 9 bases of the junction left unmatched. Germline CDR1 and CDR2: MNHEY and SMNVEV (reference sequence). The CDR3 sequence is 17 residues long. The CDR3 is CASSTGTGGYSNQPQHF. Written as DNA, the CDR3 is TGTGCCAGCAGTACCGGGACAGGAGGTTATAGCAATCAGCCCCAGCATTTT.

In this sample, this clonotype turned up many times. The CDR3: CASSQQAGDVAKNIQYF. The CDR3 region has the DNA TGTGCCAGCTCACAACAGGCTGGGGACGTAGCCAAAAACATTCAGTACTTC. The chain couples TRBV18 to TRBJ2-4; D might be TRBD1 or TRBD2, each matching 5 bases. This CDR3 region has 17 residues. The germline V gene has CDR1 KGHSH and CDR2 LQKENI. Trimming stripped 4 bases from V and 0 bases from J, with 16 bases between. The whole variable domain, filled in from reference TRBV18 and TRBJ2-4, reads NAGVMQNPRHLVRRRGQEARLRCSPMKGHSHVYWYRQLPEEGLKFMVYLQKENIIDESGMPKERFSAEFPKEGPSILRIQQVVRGDSAAYFCASSQQAGDVAKNIQYFGAGTRLSVL.

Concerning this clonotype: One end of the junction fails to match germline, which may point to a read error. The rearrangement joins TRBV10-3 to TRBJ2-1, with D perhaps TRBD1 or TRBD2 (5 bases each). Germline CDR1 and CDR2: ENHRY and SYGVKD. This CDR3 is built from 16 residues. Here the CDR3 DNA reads TGTGCCATCAGTGCTTGGGGACGGAGCTCCTACAATGGGCAGTTCTTC. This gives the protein CAISAWGRSSYNGQFF.

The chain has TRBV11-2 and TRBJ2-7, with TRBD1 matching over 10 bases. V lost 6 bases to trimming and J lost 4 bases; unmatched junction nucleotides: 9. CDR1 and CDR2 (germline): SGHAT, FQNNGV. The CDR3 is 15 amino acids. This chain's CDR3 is CASRYPGQGRYEQYF. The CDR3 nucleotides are TGTGCCAGCAGGTACCCGGGACAGGGGAGGTACGAGCAGTACTTC. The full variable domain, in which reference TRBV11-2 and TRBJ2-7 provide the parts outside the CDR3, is EAGVAQSPRYKIIEKRQSVAFWCNPISGHATLYWYQQILGQGPKLLIQFQNNGVVDDSQLPKDRFSAERLKGVDSTLKIQPAKLEDSAVYLCASRYPGQGRYEQYFGPGTRLTVT.

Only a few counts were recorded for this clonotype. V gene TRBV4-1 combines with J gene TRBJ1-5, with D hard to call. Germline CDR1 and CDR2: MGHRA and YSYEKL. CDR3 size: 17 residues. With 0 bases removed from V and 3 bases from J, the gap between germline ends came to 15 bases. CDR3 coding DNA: TGCGCCAGCAGCCAAGAGAGGTCTGGCCATTACAATCAGCCCCAGCATTTT. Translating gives CASSQERSGHYNQPQHF.